Listed here are 30 T cell receptor beta chains from one sample, sequenced in a study of T cell responses to AZD1222 COVID-19 vaccine. The protocol was immunoSEQ multiplex PCR, while the TCRdb copy is restricted to in-frame clones and leaves out a portion. The top ten clones hold around 3% of a sample with roughly 130,000 clones, more than 85% of them seen once. The sample in question was peripheral blood, obtained on day 0 of AZD1222 vaccination. The receptors derive from an adult in good health.

This chain connects TRBV14 to TRBJ1-5, with unresolved D. This CDR3 has 13 amino acids. V was clipped by 0 bases and J by 6 bases, with 6 bases between them. Germline assignment: CDR1 SGHDN and CDR2 FVKESK. CDR3 DNA: TGTGCCAGCAGCCAAGATCGAGGTCAGCCCCAGCATTTT. Its translation is CASSQDRGQPQHF.

The chain employs TRBV13 and TRBJ2-4; maybe TRBD1 (6 bases). V dropped 0 bases and J dropped 9 bases, with 9 bases sitting between them. The CDR3 extends over 13 amino acids. Germline CDR1 and CDR2: PRHDT and FYEKMQ (reference sequence). The CDR3 is CASSLGTGGIQYF. The CDR3 DNA follows: TGTGCCAGCAGCTTAGGGACAGGAGGCATTCAGTACTTC. Drawing the rest from reference TRBV13 and TRBJ2-4, the complete variable domain is AAGVIQSPRHLIKEKRETATLKCYPIPRHDTVYWYQQGPGQDPQFLISFYEKMQSDKGSIPDRFSAQQFSDYHSELNMSSLELGDSALYFCASSLGTGGIQYFGAGTRLSVL.

This chain connects TRBV14 to TRBJ2-7; D possibly corresponds to TRBD2 (7 bases). V lost 6 bases and J lost 7, with 13 bases in between. Germline V gene lookup returns CDR1 SGHDN and CDR2 FVKESK. The CDR3 is 12 amino acids. The chain's CDR3 is CASSTGGWEQYF. The CDR3 bases are TGTGCCAGCAGTACGGGGGGCTGGGAGCAGTACTTC.

The gene calls are TRBV27 and TRBJ1-2; the match to TRBD1 covers 7 bases. This CDR3 has 16 residues. Germline V gene data show CDR1 as MNHEY and CDR2 as SMNVEV (reference sequence). V lost 5 bases, J lost 3 bases, and 12 bases stayed unmatched. The DNA for the CDR3 is TGTGCCAGCAGTACGACTCACAGGGGAAGAGACTATGGCTACACCTTC. Translating gives CASSTTHRGRDYGYTF.

The chain links TRBV2 to TRBJ1-2, with TRBD1 matching 8 bases. V lost 2 bases, J lost 3 bases, and 5 bases stayed unmatched. Germline lookup yields CDR1 SNHLY and CDR2 FYNNEI. This CDR3 is 15 amino acids long. In DNA form, the CDR3 reads TGTGCCAGCAGTGAAATGGCAGGGGGCGACTATGGCTACACCTTC. Amino acids: CASSEMAGGDYGYTF.

The chain recombines TRBV3-1 (or the pseudogene TRBV3-2) with TRBJ2-1; D perhaps matches TRBD2 (6 bases). The germline V and J ends were trimmed by 0 bases and 5 bases, with 8 bases remaining between them. Germline CDR1 LGHDT, CDR2 YNNKEL (reference sequence). This CDR3 has 14 amino acids. CDR3 sequence reads: CASSQDTGDNEQFF. CDR3 bases: TGTGCCAGCAGCCAAGATACGGGGGACAATGAGCAGTTCTTC.

The chain employs TRBV3-1 (or the pseudogene TRBV3-2) and TRBJ2-7; 7 nucleotides agree with TRBD2. The CDR3 extends over 16 amino acids. Per the germline V gene, CDR1 is LGHDT and CDR2 is YNNKEL (reference sequence). Trimming at V came to 0 bases and at J to 7 bases, leaving 12 bases not matched to a gene. CDR3 residues: CASSQDFLAVVREQYF. The CDR3 nucleotides are TGTGCCAGCAGCCAAGATTTTCTAGCGGTTGTGAGGGAGCAGTACTTC.

J is TRBJ2-7 and V is TRBV20-1, with D unclear. The V and J ends lost 6 bases and 6 bases respectively, with 12 bases between them. The germline CDR1 and CDR2 sequences are DFQATT and SNEGSKA (reference sequence). The CDR3 has 11 residues. The CDR3 loop reads CSAYPVTEQYF. The CDR3 DNA sequence: TGCAGTGCGTACCCCGTCACCGAGCAGTACTTC.

V and J are TRBV24-1 and TRBJ2-6, with TRBD1 as a possible D gene (8 bases). Trimming left V 3 bases short and J 2 bases short, with 19 bases between. This CDR3 is built from 19 residues. The germline CDR1 and CDR2 sequences are KGHDR and SFDVKD. The CDR3 bases are TGTGCCACCAGTGATCCGCGGACAGGGAGGGCGACTGGGGCCAACGTCCTGACTTTC. This sequence encodes CATSDPRTGRATGANVLTF.

The chain couples TRBV24-1 to TRBJ1-2; D not resolved. Per germline, CDR1 KGHDR and CDR2 SFDVKD. Deletions cut 4 bases from V and 3 bases from J, with 2 bases between. This CDR3 spans 11 amino acids. The CDR3 DNA sequence: TGTGCCACCAGTGACTACTATGGCTACACCTTC. Protein product: CATSDYYGYTF.

The V gene is TRBV10-3, the J gene TRBJ2-7; the match to TRBD1 covers 8 bases. V lost 4 bases and J lost 7; bases outside the gene matches: 9. The CDR3 sequence is 14 residues long. The germline gives CDR1 ENHRY, CDR2 SYGVKD. CDR3 sequence: CAISGGQGASEQYF. The CDR3 coding sequence is TGTGCCATCAGTGGAGGGCAGGGGGCGAGTGAGCAGTACTTC.

The chain carries TRBV7-8 and TRBJ1-1; TRBD1 matches at 8 bases. Germline V gene sequence: CDR1 SGHVS, CDR2 FQNEAQ. The CDR3 loop spans 15 amino acids. The trim removed 4 bases at V and 2 bases at J, leaving 6 bases unmatched. This chain's CDR3 is CASSSTGDVNTEAFF. The DNA of the CDR3 is TGTGCCAGCAGCTCGACAGGGGACGTAAACACTGAAGCTTTCTTT. Drawing the rest from reference TRBV7-8 and TRBJ1-1, the complete variable domain is GAGVSQSPRYKVAKRGQDVALRCDPISGHVSLFWYQQALGQGPEFLTYFQNEAQLDKSGLPSDRFFAERPEGSVSTLKIQRTQQEDSAVYLCASSSTGDVNTEAFFGQGTRLTVV.

The V call is TRBV6-5, the J call TRBJ1-5; D may be TRBD1 (6 bases). Germline lookup yields CDR1 MNHEY and CDR2 SVGAGI. V was clipped by 6 bases and J by 0 bases, with 12 bases between them. This CDR3 comprises 15 residues. The CDR3 DNA reads as TGTGCCAGCAGAGTAACAGGGTATAGCAATCAGCCCCAGCATTTT. It encodes CASRVTGYSNQPQHF.

This clone was picked up one time. This chain links TRBV15 with TRBJ2-7; 8 positions match TRBD1. Germline V gene lookup returns CDR1 LNHNV and CDR2 YYDKDF (reference sequence). V dropped 5 bases and J dropped 4; count of bases not matched to a gene: 4. The CDR3 is 13 amino acids. CDR3 amino acids: CATSSRTGYEQYF. The CDR3 DNA reads as TGTGCCACCAGCTCCAGGACAGGGTACGAGCAGTACTTC.

The chain joins TRBV29-1 to TRBJ2-7, with D perhaps matching TRBD1 (6 bases). V dropped 3 bases and J dropped 6 bases, with 12 bases sitting between them. Germline-derived CDR1 and CDR2 are SQVTM and ANQGSEA. There are 12 residues in the CDR3. CDR3 DNA sequence: TGCAGCGTTGACTGGCCCAGGGGCGAGCAGTACTTC. It translates to CSVDWPRGEQYF.

The sample holds a few counts of this clone. J is TRBJ1-5 and V is TRBV5-5; D gene ambiguous. CDR3 length equals 14 residues. Germline V gives CDR1 SGHKS, CDR2 YYEKEE (reference sequence). Between the trimmed V and J ends, which lost 1 base and 3 bases, there was a span of 8 bases. CDR3: CASSLWGDNQPQHF. CDR3 in DNA: TGTGCCAGCAGCTTGTGGGGAGACAATCAGCCCCAGCATTTT. Using reference TRBV5-5 and TRBJ1-5 for the parts outside the CDR3, the full variable domain is DAGVTQSPTHLIKTRGQQVTLRCSPISGHKSVSWYQQVLGQGPQFIFQYYEKEERGRGNFPDRFSARQFPNYSSELNVNALLLGDSALYLCASSLWGDNQPQHFGDGTRLSIL.

This CDR3 is CATSGNTGGQETQYF. Written as DNA, the CDR3 is TGTGCCACCAGTGGAAATACCGGGGGCCAGGAGACCCAGTACTTC. The V call is TRBV24-1, the J call TRBJ2-5, with D perhaps matching TRBD1 or TRBD2 (6 bases each). In germline, CDR1 is KGHDR, CDR2 SFDVKD. The CDR3 totals 15 residues. V was cut by 5 bases and J by 5 bases, with 17 bases left in between.

This rearrangement joins TRBV6-5 to TRBJ1-2, with 7 bases aligning to TRBD1. CDR1 is MNHEY, CDR2 SVGAGI, per germline. J gave up 4 bases and V 6 bases, and 8 bases lay outside the gene matches. The CDR3 totals 14 residues. The CDR3 region is CASRAQGQSYGYTF. CDR3 nucleotide sequence: TGTGCCAGCAGAGCCCAGGGACAGAGCTATGGCTACACCTTC.

The chain carries TRBV25-1 and TRBJ2-5; no definite D call. The CDR3 runs to 17 residues. Germline CDR1 MGHDK, CDR2 SYGVNS. The V and J ends lost 2 bases and 2 bases respectively, with 18 bases between them. CDR3 coding DNA: TGTGCCAGCAGTGAACCCACGATCCACTTAAATCAAGAGACCCAGTACTTC. This codes for CASSEPTIHLNQETQYF.

The chain employs TRBV9 and TRBJ2-1, with 7 bases fitting TRBD1. CDR3 length: 16 amino acids. Germline values: CDR1 SGDLS, CDR2 YYNGEE. Unmatched junction bases numbered 11, after V lost 1 base and J lost 7 bases. The CDR3 spells CASSVSLDRVGNEQFF. The DNA of the CDR3 is TGTGCCAGCAGCGTATCCCTCGACAGGGTTGGAAATGAGCAGTTCTTC.

V gene TRBV12-2 combines with J gene TRBJ2-2. TRBV12-2 is marked as a pseudogene. This CDR3 spans 17 amino acids. The chain's CDR3 is CASRFTRKWVNTGELFF. The CDR3 coding sequence is TGTGCAAGTCGCTTTACCCGCAAATGGGTAAACACCGGGGAGCTGTTTTTT.

This clone was observed a single time. V is TRBV7-9 and J is TRBJ2-7; 9 nucleotides agree with TRBD2. V was clipped by 5 bases and J by 0 bases; unmatched bases: 8. The germline V gene has CDR1 SEHNR and CDR2 FQNEAQ (reference sequence). The CDR3 has 16 residues. CDR3 region: CASSTKTSGSSYEQYF. CDR3 bases: TGTGCCAGCAGCACGAAGACTAGCGGAAGCTCCTACGAGCAGTACTTC. Full variable domain (missing parts from reference TRBV7-9 and TRBJ2-7): DTGVSQNPRHKITKRGQNVTFRCDPISEHNRLYWYRQTLGQGPEFLTYFQNEAQLEKSRLLSDRFSAERPKGSFSTLEIQRTEQGDSAMYLCASSTKTSGSSYEQYFGPGTRLTVT.

The J gene is TRBJ1-5, the V gene TRBV2; possible D gene TRBD1, 6 bases. With 0 bases removed from V and 2 bases from J, the gap between germline ends came to 11 bases. This CDR3 has 16 residues. CDR1 and CDR2 (germline): SNHLY, FYNNEI. The CDR3, as DNA: TGTGCCAGCAGTGAAGCGCTTCGGGGGCGCAATCAGCCCCAGCATTTT. Its translation is CASSEALRGRNQPQHF.

The chain carries TRBV3-1 (or the pseudogene TRBV3-2) and TRBJ2-1; no reliable D call. CDR3 size: 13 residues. Germline V gene lookup returns CDR1 LGHDT and CDR2 YNNKEL (reference sequence). Trimming took 3 bases from V and 5 from J, leaving 8 bases between them. The CDR3: CASSHTPDNEQFF. CDR3 bases: TGTGCCAGCAGCCATACTCCCGACAATGAGCAGTTCTTC.

This clone was observed once. J is TRBJ1-1 and V is TRBV28, with 7 bases that match TRBD1. Trimming cost V 5 bases and J 6 bases; bases outside gene matches: 9. The CDR3 totals 14 residues. Germline CDR1 MDHEN, CDR2 SYDVKM. The CDR3 bases are TGTGCCAGCAGTCCGGACAGGTTCCTCTCTGAAGCTTTCTTT. This gives the protein CASSPDRFLSEAFF.

The genes are TRBV6-5 and TRBJ1-4; TRBD1 matches 7 bases. After removal of 6 bases from V and 7 bases from J, the junction contained 11 bases not matched to a gene. CDR1 is MNHEY and CDR2 is SVGAGI in the germline V gene. CDR3 length: 15 residues. CDR3 in DNA: TGTGCCAGCAGAGGAAGGGGGCCACAGGGTGAAAAACTGTTTTTT. Translated: CASRGRGPQGEKLFF.

The chain recombines TRBV29-1 with TRBJ1-1; the D is unclear. V shed 4 bases and J shed 1 base, with 7 bases lying between them. Germline V gene sequence: CDR1 SQVTM, CDR2 ANQGSEA. The CDR3 contains 12 residues. CDR3 protein: CSVGRGNTEAFF. CDR3 DNA: TGCAGCGTTGGGCGGGGGAACACTGAAGCTTTCTTT.

The chain employs TRBV18 and TRBJ2-7, with TRBD1 matching over 10 bases. The CDR3 totals 15 residues. Trimming took 3 bases from V and 3 from J; bases not matched to a gene: 5. CDR1 KGHSH and CDR2 LQKENI come from the germline V gene. The CDR3 nucleotides read TGTGCCAGCTCACCCGGGACAGGGGCTATCTACGAGCAGTACTTC. Protein: CASSPGTGAIYEQYF.

This clone was detected only once. The genes are TRBV28 and TRBJ2-1; D is uncertain. CDR1 and CDR2 (germline): MDHEN, SYDVKM. The germline V and J ends were trimmed by 3 bases and 8 bases, with 14 bases remaining between them. CDR3 length: 14 residues. The CDR3 region is CASSFSVLRDEQFF. CDR3 DNA sequence: TGTGCCAGCAGTTTTTCTGTTTTGCGCGATGAGCAGTTCTTC.

The genes are TRBV29-1 and TRBJ2-5; D remains ambiguous. The length of the CDR3 is 13 residues. V shed 3 bases and J shed 4 bases, with 12 bases lying between them. The germline V gene has CDR1 SQVTM and CDR2 ANQGSEA. The CDR3 loop reads CSVDQVRGETQYF. CDR3 coding DNA: TGCAGCGTTGATCAGGTCCGTGGAGAGACCCAGTACTTC. The variable domain in full, with the rest retrieved from reference TRBV29-1 and TRBJ2-5, is SAVISQKPSRDICQRGTSLTIQCQVDSQVTMMFWYRQQPGQSLTLIATANQGSEATYESGFVIDKFPISRPNLTFSTLTVSNMSPEDSSIYLCSVDQVRGETQYFGPGTRLLVL.